Sequencing of this TCR beta chain was carried out in a study of blood T cell repertoires in COVID-19 (dated by TCRdb to 2018 to 2021). At the level of the whole study: Samples from collaborators originated in the United States, Italy and Spain and spanned both the acute and convalescent phases of COVID-19. Subjects who had been exposed to COVID-19, were actively infected with it, or had recovered from it provided the deeply sampled blood TCRbeta repertoires that made up the dataset. The prospective study material was composed of cDNA or gDNA derived from T cells, B-cell-depleted T cells, or PBMCs. The sample metadata nearly always contained a de-identified subject ID, COVID-19 status, age in years and sex. Samples were obtained from the ongoing ImmuneRACE study (first 160 participants) and from about 1,300 subjects provided by 6 global collaborators. The repertoires were released in a freely available public database intended as a resource for research on the immune response to SARS-CoV-2. Where HLA class I and class II types were available, the types were taken from metadata supplied by the sample provider, not from assay-based typing. The investigation overall reported the following: How much clinical and demographic metadata was included differed by source and by participant, and the metadata was provided uncurated.

At one collaborating source in Seattle, patients were enrolled during active infection and were followed longitudinally through the course of disease. Collaborating institutions collected whole blood in K2EDTA tubes following their own protocols. For TCRbeta analysis, collaborators shipped samples in one of three forms: frozen whole blood, isolated PBMCs, or DNA extracted from either of those sample types. A remark on this clone: The antigen it recognizes is unknown. Base qualities are not at hand, and no much larger clone is one base apart.

The junction carries 10 bases between V and J, which are trimmed by 2 bases and 2 bases respectively. Via the germline V gene, CDR1 is MNHEY and CDR2 SVGAGI. Reading from cysteine to phenylalanine, the CDR3 counts 15 amino acids. Only the CDR3 part of the read is kept: 45 bases, read in frame from the first base. TCRbeta CDR3 regions were amplified from genomic DNA using the immunoSEQ Assay, a bias-controlled multiplex PCR. The authors' analysis ran thus. The number of nucleated cells in each sample was estimated by amplification of reference gene primers within the assay. To quantify the absolute abundance of each unique TCRbeta CDR3 rearrangement, sequence reads were collapsed and filtered. For each sample, productive Simpson clonality was calculated as the square root of Simpson's diversity index across productive rearrangements. TCRdb re-hosts the immuneACCESS table, in-frame sequences only. Its copies lack some clones; in the studies checked, an unresolved V gene accounts for under half of them, and the cause for the rest is not known. V and J calls and clone size come straight from that table; D and trimming were deduced from the DNA. The sample yields fewer than 200,000 clones; roughly 80% were counted once. Of the sample, 6.5% to 8.5% falls within the top ten clones.

The chain is assembled from TRBV6-5 and TRBJ1-3, with an unclear D gene assignment. Sequences were obtained from peripheral blood. This clonotype was obtained from a woman aged 40 to 50 with COVID-19, enrolled during active disease. The CDR3 sequence is CASSYKANAGNTIYF. The sequence in DNA is TGTGCCAGCAGTTACAAAGCTAACGCTGGAAACACCATATATTTT.